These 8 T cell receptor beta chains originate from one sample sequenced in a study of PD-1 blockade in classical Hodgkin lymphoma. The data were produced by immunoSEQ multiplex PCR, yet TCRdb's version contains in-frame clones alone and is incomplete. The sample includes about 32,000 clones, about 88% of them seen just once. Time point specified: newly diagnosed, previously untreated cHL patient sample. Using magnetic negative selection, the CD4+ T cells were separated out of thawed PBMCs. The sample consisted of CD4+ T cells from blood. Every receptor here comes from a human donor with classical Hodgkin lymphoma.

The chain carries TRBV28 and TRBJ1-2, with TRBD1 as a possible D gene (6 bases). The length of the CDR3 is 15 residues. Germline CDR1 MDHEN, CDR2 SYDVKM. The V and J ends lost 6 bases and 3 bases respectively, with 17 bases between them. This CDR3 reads CASRLSGTGYYGYTF. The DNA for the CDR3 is TGTGCCAGCAGATTGTCGGGTACAGGGTACTATGGCTACACCTTC.

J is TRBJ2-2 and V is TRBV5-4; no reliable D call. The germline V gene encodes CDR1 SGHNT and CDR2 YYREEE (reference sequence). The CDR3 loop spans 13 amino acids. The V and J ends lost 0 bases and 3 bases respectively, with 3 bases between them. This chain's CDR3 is CASSLEHTGELFF. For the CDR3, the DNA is TGTGCCAGCAGCTTGGAACACACCGGGGAGCTGTTTTTT.

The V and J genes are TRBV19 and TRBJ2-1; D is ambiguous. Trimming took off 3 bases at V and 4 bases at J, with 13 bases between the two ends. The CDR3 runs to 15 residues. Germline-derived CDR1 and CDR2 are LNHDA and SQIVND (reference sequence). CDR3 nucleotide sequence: TGTGCCAGTAGTATCCAGGAGAGTAGGTACAATGAGCAGTTCTTC. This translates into CASSIQESRYNEQFF.

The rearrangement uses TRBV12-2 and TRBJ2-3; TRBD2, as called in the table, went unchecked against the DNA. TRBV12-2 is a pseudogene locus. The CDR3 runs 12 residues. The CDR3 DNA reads TGTGCAAGTCGCTTCTACACAGATACGCAGTATTTT. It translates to CASRFYTDTQYF.

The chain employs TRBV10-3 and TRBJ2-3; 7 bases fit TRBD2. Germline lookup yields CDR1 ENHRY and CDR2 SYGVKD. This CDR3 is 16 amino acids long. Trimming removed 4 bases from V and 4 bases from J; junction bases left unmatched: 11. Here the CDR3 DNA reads TGTGCCATCAGTGCTGGGCGGGAGAGGGTCCCAGATACGCAGTATTTT. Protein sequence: CAISAGRERVPDTQYF.

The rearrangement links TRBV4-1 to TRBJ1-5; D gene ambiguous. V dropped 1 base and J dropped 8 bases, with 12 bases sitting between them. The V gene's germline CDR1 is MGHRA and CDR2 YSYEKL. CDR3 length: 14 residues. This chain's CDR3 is CASSQVGRGKPQHF. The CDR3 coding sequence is TGCGCCAGCAGCCAAGTTGGGCGGGGTAAGCCCCAGCATTTT.

CDR3 amino acids: CASRRAQETQYF. The CDR3 coding sequence is TGTGCCAGCAGGCGGGCCCAAGAGACCCAGTACTTC. The chain recombines TRBV27 with TRBJ2-5; possibly TRBD2 for D (5 bases). The CDR3 is 12 residues long. The V end was cut by 6 bases, the J end by 1 base, with 6 bases between. The germline gives CDR1 MNHEY, CDR2 SMNVEV (reference sequence).

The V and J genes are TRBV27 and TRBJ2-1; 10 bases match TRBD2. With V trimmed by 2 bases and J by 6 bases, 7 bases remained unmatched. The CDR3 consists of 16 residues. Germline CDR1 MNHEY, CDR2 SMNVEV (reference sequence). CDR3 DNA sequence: TGTGCCAGCAGTTTAAGGTCCAGCGGGAGGGCCAATGAGCAGTTCTTC. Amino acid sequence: CASSLRSSGRANEQFF.